This TCR beta chain stems from a study of human T cells and chemical hapten exposure (TCRdb year 2021). As for the study more broadly: For sensitization, 2% DPC in acetone was applied to a roughly 2 cm by roughly 2 cm area of upper inner arm skin. Patch tests used Finn chambers with 0.01% DPC on the upper back, scored after 6 days by International Contact Dermatitis Research Group standards. Patient blood was sampled pre-sensitization (week 0) and at 2, 6 and about 24 weeks after DPC sensitization. Peripheral blood TCR repertoire changes were tracked in vivo in alopecia patients during primary and secondary sensitization to the hapten diphenylcyclopropenone (DPC). Libraries were combined into a pool for sequencing, and differences in TCR yield between samples came mainly from small differences in library volumes within the pool. Throughout the roughly 24-week study period, patients were also given weekly therapeutic DPC doses on the scalp. Twenty-nine alopecia patients provided blood for TCR sequencing at one to four time points (pre-sensitization, 2, 6 and 24 weeks). Alopecia areata with under or over 50% scalp involvement, alopecia totalis and alopecia universalis were represented in the patient cohort, which was mostly female.

About this clonotype: Its target antigen remains unknown. No qualities accompany the bases; no much larger clone lies one base away.

The time point label of this sample denotes: patch test 1, 2 weeks after DPC sensitization. In the paper's terms, the treatment or condition label means: therapeutic diphenylcyclopropenone sensitization with weekly scalp DPC. Blood at each patch-test visit was drawn before the patch test was applied. To be eligible, patients had to be aged 18 to 70, diagnosed with alopecia and judged suitable for DPC therapy, while pregnant patients were excluded. Unfractionated whole blood was collected in Tempus Blood RNA tubes, and total RNA was extracted from that blood. Receptor amplification or capture employed RACE. TCRdb shows the sequencer as NextSeq 500. Library preparation attached unique molecular identifiers to individual cDNA molecules for quantitative, reproducible TCR counting. From each blood RNA sample, both TCR alpha and TCR beta chains were sequenced. The paper's processing steps were these. The median number of TCRs per sample was approximately 93,000, ranging from about 20,000 to 750,000. The Decombinator software suite was used to annotate V, J and CDR3 in the TCR reads. Every sample was subsampled to the same number of TCRs (28,000) for the PS versus PT1 abundance plots. Expanded TCRs were defined as absent before sensitization and observed at least eight times at the 2-week time point. The public reads were run again by TCRdb, first through fastp at Q25 and then through MiXCR, and only productive beta chains were kept. Here each entry gathers all rows of one CDR3 protein and keeps the most common genes and DNA. TCRdb, not the authors, supplied the V and J calls. In this sample the table shows under 200,000 distinct CDR3 sequences, around 13% of which occur a single time. Together, the top ten hold about 1.7% of the sample.

The paper's findings and limits, for the study overall: Because all patients had alopecia, a presumed autoimmune disease, the immune response of the patients might differ from that of healthy individuals. The number of TCRs above 1 in 1000 frequency did not change with DPC sensitization; there was no evidence of global repertoire structure alterations. After repeated subsampling, changes were observed in the strength of the expansion versus patch-test correlation and in the threshold at which the correlation became significant. Patch test score correlated positively with the number of PT1 expanded TCRs, reaching significance at thresholds 8, 16 and 32 but not at 4. Expanded TCRs formed significantly more large CDR3 similarity clusters than pre-sensitization or healthy control sets, consistent with antigen-driven responses.

From a lookup of the germline V gene, CDR1 and CDR2 are SGHDT and YYEEEE. The CDR3 runs 16 amino acids, cysteine and phenylalanine included. Here the CDR3 DNA is all that survives: 48 bases in frame from base 1. V is cut back by 0 bases and J by 7 bases, with 7 bases in the junction unmatched. The material was whole blood, obtained in connection with sensitization to the hapten diphenylcyclopropenone (DPC). The chain couples TRBV5-6 to TRBJ2-1, with TRBD2 matching 10 junction bases. The TCR was taken from a woman aged 30 to 39 with alopecia areata. Some clones in this sample may be carry-over from other donors' samples. The CDR3 is CASSLGLAGVRNEQFF. At the DNA level, the sequence is TGTGCCAGCAGCTTGGGTCTAGCGGGAGTAAGGAATGAGCAGTTCTTC.